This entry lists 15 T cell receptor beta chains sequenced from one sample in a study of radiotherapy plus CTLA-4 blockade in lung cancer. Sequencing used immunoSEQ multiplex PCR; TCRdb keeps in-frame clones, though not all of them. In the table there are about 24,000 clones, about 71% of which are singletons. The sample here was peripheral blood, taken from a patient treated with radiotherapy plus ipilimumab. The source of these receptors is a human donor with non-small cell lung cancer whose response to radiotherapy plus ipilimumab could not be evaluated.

The CDR3 nucleotides read TGCGCCAGCAGCTTGGCCAGCGGGCCGTATACCCCTAGCACAGATACGCAGTATTTT. Encoded protein: CASSLASGPYTPSTDTQYF. J is TRBJ2-3 and V is TRBV5-1; a weak D match, TRBD2 (6 bases). V lost 0 bases to trimming and J lost 0 bases, with 20 bases between them. The CDR3 is made up of 19 amino acids. Germline loops: CDR1 SGHRS, CDR2 YFSETQ.

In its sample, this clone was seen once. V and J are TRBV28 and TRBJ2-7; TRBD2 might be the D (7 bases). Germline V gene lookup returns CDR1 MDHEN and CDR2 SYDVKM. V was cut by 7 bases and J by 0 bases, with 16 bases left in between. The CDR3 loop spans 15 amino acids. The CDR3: CASTMTGGSSYEQYF. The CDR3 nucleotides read TGTGCCAGCACTATGACAGGCGGGAGCTCCTACGAGCAGTACTTC.

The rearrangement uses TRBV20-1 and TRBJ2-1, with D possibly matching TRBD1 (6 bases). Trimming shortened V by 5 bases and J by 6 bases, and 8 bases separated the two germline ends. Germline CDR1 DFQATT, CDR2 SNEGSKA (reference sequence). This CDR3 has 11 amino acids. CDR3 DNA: TGCAGTGCTCGGACAGTCAATGAGCAGTTCTTC. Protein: CSARTVNEQFF.

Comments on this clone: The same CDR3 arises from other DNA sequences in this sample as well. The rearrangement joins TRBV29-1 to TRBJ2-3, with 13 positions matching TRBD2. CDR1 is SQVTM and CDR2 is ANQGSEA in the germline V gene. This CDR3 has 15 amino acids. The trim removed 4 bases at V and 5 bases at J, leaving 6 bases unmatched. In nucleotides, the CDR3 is TGCAGCGTTGGGACTAGCGGGAGCGGGGGAGATACGCAGTATTTT. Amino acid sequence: CSVGTSGSGGDTQYF.

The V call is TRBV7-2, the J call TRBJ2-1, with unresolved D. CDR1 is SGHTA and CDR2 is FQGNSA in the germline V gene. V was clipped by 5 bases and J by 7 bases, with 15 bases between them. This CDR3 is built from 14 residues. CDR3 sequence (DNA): TGTGCCAGCAGCCCCCCAGGCCTGGGTAATGAGCAGTTCTTC. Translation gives CASSPPGLGNEQFF.

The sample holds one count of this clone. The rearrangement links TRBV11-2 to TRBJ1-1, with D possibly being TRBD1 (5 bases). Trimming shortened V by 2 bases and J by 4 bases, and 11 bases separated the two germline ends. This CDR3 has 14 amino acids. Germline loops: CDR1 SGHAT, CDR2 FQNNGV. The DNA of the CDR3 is TGTGCCAGCAGCTTACAGGGTAGAGTCACTGAAGCTTTCTTT. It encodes CASSLQGRVTEAFF.

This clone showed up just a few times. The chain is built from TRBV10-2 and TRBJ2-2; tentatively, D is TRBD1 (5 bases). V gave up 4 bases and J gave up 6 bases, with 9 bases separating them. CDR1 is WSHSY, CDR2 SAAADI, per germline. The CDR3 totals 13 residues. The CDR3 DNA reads TGCGCCAGCAGTGGACAGCCAGCCGGGGAGCTGTTTTTT. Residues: CASSGQPAGELFF.

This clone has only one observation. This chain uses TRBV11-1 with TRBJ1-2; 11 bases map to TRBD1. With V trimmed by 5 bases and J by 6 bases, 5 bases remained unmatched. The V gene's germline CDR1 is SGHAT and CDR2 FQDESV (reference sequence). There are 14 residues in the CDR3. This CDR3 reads CASSPDRGQNGYTF. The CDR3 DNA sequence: TGTGCCAGCAGCCCGGACAGGGGGCAAAATGGCTACACCTTC.

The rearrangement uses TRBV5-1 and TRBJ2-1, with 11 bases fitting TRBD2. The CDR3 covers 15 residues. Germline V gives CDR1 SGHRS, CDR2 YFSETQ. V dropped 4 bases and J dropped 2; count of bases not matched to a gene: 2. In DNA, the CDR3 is TGCGCCAGCAGCCTGACTAGCGGGACCTACAATGAGCAGTTCTTC. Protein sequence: CASSLTSGTYNEQFF.

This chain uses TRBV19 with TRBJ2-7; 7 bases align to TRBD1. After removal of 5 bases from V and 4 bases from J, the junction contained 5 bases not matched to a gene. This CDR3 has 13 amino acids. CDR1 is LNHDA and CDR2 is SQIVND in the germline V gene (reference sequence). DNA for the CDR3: TGTGCCAGTAGTCTGGCAGGGGGTTACGAGCAGTACTTC. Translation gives CASSLAGGYEQYF.

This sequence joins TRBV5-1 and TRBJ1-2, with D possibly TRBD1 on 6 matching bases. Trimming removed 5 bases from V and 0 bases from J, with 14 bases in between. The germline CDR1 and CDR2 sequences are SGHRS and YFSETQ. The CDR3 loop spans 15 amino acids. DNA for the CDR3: TGCGCCAGCAGAGGACAGCCAAGCACTAACTATGGCTACACCTTC. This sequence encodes CASRGQPSTNYGYTF.

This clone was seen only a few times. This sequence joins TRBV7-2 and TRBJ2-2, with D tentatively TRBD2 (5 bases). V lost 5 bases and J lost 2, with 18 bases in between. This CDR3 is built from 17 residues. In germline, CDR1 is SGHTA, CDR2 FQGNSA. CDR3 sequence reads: CASSPRTYRTNTGELFF. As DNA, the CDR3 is TGTGCCAGCAGCCCCAGGACTTACCGGACTAACACCGGGGAGCTGTTTTTT.

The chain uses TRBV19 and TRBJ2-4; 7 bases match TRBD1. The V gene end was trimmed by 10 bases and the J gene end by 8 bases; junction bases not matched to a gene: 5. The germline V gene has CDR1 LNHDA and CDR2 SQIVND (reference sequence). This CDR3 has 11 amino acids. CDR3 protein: CAIAQGDIQYF. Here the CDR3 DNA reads TGTGCCATCGCCCAGGGGGACATTCAGTACTTC.

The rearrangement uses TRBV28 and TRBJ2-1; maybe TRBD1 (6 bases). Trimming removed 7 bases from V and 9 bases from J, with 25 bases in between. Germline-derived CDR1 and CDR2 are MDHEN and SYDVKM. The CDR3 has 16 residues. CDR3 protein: CASTRGGTRVWTEQFF. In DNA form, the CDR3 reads TGTGCCAGCACCCGAGGGGGAACCCGAGTTTGGACTGAGCAGTTCTTC.

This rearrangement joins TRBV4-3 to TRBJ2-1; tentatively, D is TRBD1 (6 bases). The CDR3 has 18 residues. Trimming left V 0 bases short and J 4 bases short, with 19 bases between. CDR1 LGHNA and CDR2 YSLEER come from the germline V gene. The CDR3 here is CASSQDLGAAGFYNEQFF. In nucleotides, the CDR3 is TGCGCCAGCAGCCAAGATTTGGGGGCGGCAGGGTTTTACAATGAGCAGTTCTTC.